This section outlines one TCR beta chain sequence together with its context. The antigen is not known. This sample also contains other DNA sequences that code for the same CDR3. Regarding treatment: about 20 received Ad26.COV2.S at low or high dose, single or two shots; 5 received placebo; per-sample allocation not given. Specimens were obtained on day 63 following the first vaccine or placebo injection. An Ad26 vector expressing Wuhan-strain SARS-CoV-2 spike constituted the vaccine. The method was immunoSEQ multiplex PCR; TCRdb's version includes in-frame clones alone and lacks a portion of them. In the table there are 200,000 to 250,000 clones, approximately 87% of which are singletons. This sample was included in a study of Ad26.COV2.S vaccination and SARS-CoV-2 variants. Study summary: Of the COV1001 trial arms, the Ad26.COV2.S arm included the donor. In the study, Ad26.COV2.S was injected intramuscularly once, or twice 56 days apart. Findings of the study overall: Researchers cautioned that TCR breadth and depth analyses may have underestimated total T cell responses.

This CDR3 comprises 11 residues. Germline V lookup: CDR1 SGHRS, CDR2 YFSETQ. Trimming shortened V by 4 bases and J by 3 bases, and 4 bases separated the two germline ends. The receptor was derived from a person aged 18-65 years who received the Ad26.COV2.S COVID-19 vaccine or a placebo. Sequencing was performed on peripheral blood, taken in a trial of Ad26.COV2.S vaccine versus placebo. V is TRBV5-1 and J is TRBJ2-5; D is unclear. The CDR3 nucleotides read TGCGCCAGCAGCCTAGAAGAGACCCAGTACTTC. Amino acid sequence: CASSLEETQYF.